This T cell receptor (beta chain) came from a study of T cells in Graves' hyperthyroidism and ophthalmopathy. Study-wide results and limits: Before onset, by a median of approximately 6.8 months, the model predicted ophthalmopathy.

As to this clonotype: What it recognizes is unknown.

The CDR3 sequence is 14 residues long. After removal of 8 bases from V and 7 bases from J, the junction contained 14 bases not matched to a gene. CDR1 and CDR2 (germline): SNHLY, FYNNEI. Amplified TCR beta CDR3 regions came from RNA transcripts. When the TCR CDR3 underwent first-round RT-PCR, the HTBI primer set was used. TCRdb analysed the multiplex PCR reads with MiXCR anew, one entry per CDR3 protein. The repertoire has roughly 580,000 distinct CDR3 sequences, around 42% of them found once; the top ten carry 6.5% to 9%. The origin of this receptor is a young woman with Graves' hyperthyroidism. The J gene is TRBJ2-7, the V gene TRBV2; the match to TRBD2 covers 7 bases. Source material: peripheral blood or thyroid tissue (not recorded which). CDR3 DNA: TGTGCCAGCCGGGGGGTGCAGGGAAGGTGGGAGCAGTACTTC. As protein: CASRGVQGRWEQYF.